The sequence of this TCR beta chain was determined in a study of cytomegalovirus exposure and HLA in healthy donors. Study background: Researchers previously reported finding 90 million to 130 million unique TCR beta sequences from 170 million or so T cells.

13 Jbeta primers and 60 Vbeta primers were used for the PCR. Some clones are missing from TCRdb's copy, which holds only in-frame ones; the method was immunoSEQ multiplex PCR. The data hold 230,000 or so clones, with around 90% observed a single time. Sequenced sample: PBMCs. This TCR was recovered from a girl aged 2 to 9 in good health and CMV-seronegative.

The CDR3 reads CASSQEQGSKAIYF. The CDR3 DNA sequence: TGCGCCAGCAGCCAAGAACAGGGCTCCAAGGCCATATATTTT. The chain combines TRBV4-1 with TRBJ1-3; D might be TRBD1 (6 bases). CDR1 MGHRA and CDR2 YSYEKL come from the germline V gene. Trimming removed 0 bases from V and 11 bases from J, with 14 bases in between. The CDR3 length is 14 residues.